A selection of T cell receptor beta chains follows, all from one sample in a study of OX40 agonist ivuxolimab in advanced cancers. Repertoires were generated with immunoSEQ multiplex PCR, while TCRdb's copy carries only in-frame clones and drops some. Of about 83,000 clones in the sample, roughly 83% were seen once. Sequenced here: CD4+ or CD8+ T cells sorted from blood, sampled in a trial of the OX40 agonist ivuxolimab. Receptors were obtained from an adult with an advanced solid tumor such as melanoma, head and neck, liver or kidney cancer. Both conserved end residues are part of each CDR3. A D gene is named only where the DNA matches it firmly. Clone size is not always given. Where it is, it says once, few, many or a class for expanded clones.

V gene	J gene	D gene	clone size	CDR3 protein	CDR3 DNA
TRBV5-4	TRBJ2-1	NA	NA	CASSLGPDRNEQFF	TGTGCCAGCAGTTTAGGTCCCGACCGGAATGAGCAGTTCTTC
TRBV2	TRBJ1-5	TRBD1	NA	CASNKQGTQNQPQHF	TGTGCCAGCAATAAACAGGGGACTCAGAATCAGCCCCAGCATTTT
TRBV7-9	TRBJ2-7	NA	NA	CASSQDTFSYEQYF	TGTGCCAGCAGCCAGGACACTTTCTCCTACGAGCAGTACTTC
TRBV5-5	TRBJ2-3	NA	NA	CASSLVADTQYF	TGTGCCAGCAGCTTGGTGGCAGATACGCAGTATTTT
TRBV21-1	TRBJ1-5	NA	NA	CASSKELYRPNRPQHF	TGTGCCAGCAGCAAAGAACTATACAGACCCAATCGGCCCCAGCATTTT
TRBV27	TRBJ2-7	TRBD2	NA	CASSLAGLAGGSSYEQYF	TGTGCCAGCAGCCTAGCGGGACTAGCGGGAGGGAGCTCCTACGAGCAGTACTTC
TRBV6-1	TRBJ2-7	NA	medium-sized	CASIGGSLYEQYF	TGTGCCAGCATCGGGGGCTCTCTCTACGAGCAGTACTTC
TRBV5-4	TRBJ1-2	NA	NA	CASSSGGSGYGYTF	TGTGCCAGCAGCTCAGGTGGCAGTGGCTATGGCTACACCTTC
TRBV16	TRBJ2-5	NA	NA	CASSRQQETQYF	TGTGCCAGCAGCCGACAGCAAGAGACCCAGTACTTC
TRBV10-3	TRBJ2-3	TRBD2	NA	CAIMSGGGSDTQYF	TGTGCCATCATGAGCGGGGGTGGGTCAGATACGCAGTATTTT
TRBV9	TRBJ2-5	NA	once	CASSVAVTETQYF	TGTGCCAGCAGCGTCGCGGTGACAGAGACCCAGTACTTC
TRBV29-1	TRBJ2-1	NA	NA	CSVAPVSNEQFF	TGCAGCGTCGCCCCGGTCAGCAATGAGCAGTTCTTC
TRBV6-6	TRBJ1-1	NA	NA	CASSDRGRNEAFF	TGTGCCAGCAGCGATCGGGGAAGGAATGAAGCTTTCTTT
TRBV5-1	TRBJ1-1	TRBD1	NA	CASSSTGQVGAFF	TGCGCCAGCAGCTCCACGGGACAGGTAGGAGCTTTCTTT
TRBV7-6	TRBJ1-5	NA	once	CASSPGWGNQPQHF	TGTGCCAGCAGCCCAGGCTGGGGGAATCAGCCCCAGCATTTT
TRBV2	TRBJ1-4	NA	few	CASSQGGLEGEKLFF	TGTGCCAGCAGCCAGGGTGGTCTTGAGGGTGAAAAACTGTTTTTT
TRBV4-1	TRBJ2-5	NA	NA	CASSQDLGVRETQYF	TGCGCCAGCAGCCAAGATTTGGGGGTCCGAGAGACCCAGTACTTC
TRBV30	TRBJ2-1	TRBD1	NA	CAWSVEAGGNEQFF	TGTGCCTGGAGTGTCGAAGCAGGGGGCAATGAGCAGTTCTTC
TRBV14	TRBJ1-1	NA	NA	CASARSGNTEAFF	TGTGCCAGCGCCCGTTCGGGGAACACTGAAGCTTTCTTT
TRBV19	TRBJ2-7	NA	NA	CASSPSGGGTYEQYF	TGTGCCAGTAGTCCCTCAGGAGGGGGCACCTACGAGCAGTACTTC
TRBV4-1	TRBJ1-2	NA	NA	CASSQGQNYGYTF	TGCGCCAGCAGCCAGGGTCAGAACTATGGCTACACCTTC
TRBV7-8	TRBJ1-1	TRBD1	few	CASRDRVNTEAFF	TGTGCCAGCAGGGACAGGGTGAACACTGAAGCTTTCTTT
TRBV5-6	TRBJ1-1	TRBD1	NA	CASSTRTGGRRTEAFF	TGTGCCAGCAGCACGCGAACAGGGGGTCGGAGAACTGAAGCTTTCTTT
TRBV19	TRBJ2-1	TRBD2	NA	CASSIGLVSYNEQFF	TGTGCCAGTAGTATCGGACTAGTCTCCTACAATGAGCAGTTCTTC
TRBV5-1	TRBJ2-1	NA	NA	CASSNPSLTEQFF	TGCGCCAGCTCTAATCCATCGTTAACTGAGCAGTTCTTC
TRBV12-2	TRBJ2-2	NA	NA	CASRLLREADTGELFF	TGTGCAAGTCGCTTGTTGAGAGAGGCGGACACCGGGGAGCTGTTTTTT
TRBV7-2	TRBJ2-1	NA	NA	CASSSSRGPMEQFF	TGTGCCAGCAGCTCGTCAAGAGGGCCAATGGAGCAGTTCTTC
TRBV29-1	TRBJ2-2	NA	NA	CSVVGATGELFF	TGCAGCGTTGTAGGCGCCACCGGGGAGCTGTTTTTT
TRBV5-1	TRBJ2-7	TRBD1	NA	CASRQTGWDEQYF	TGCGCCAGCAGGCAGACAGGGTGGGACGAGCAGTACTTC
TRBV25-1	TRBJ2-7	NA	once	CASREQGSYEQYF	TGTGCCAGCAGAGAACAGGGCTCCTACGAGCAGTACTTC
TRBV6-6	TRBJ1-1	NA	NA	CASSYTGGNTEALF	TGTGCCAGCAGTTACACAGGCGGGAACACTGAAGCTCTCTTT
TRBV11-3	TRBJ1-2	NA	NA	CASSSRVGGNYGYTF	TGTGCCAGCAGCTCTCGGGTAGGGGGAAACTATGGCTACACCTTC
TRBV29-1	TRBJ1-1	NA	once	CSVERGTIRNTEAFF	TGCAGCGTTGAGCGGGGGACCATCAGGAACACTGAAGCTTTCTTT
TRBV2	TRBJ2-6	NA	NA	CASSPHAGLGSGANVLTF	TGTGCCAGCAGTCCCCACGCGGGTCTGGGCTCTGGGGCCAACGTCCTGACTTTC
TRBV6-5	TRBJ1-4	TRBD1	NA	CASSYTAGGNEKLFF	TGTGCCAGCAGTTACACGGCAGGGGGTAATGAAAAACTGTTTTTT
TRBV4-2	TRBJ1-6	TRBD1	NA	CASSQVPLPRDRVTPLHF	TGTGCCAGCAGCCAAGTCCCGCTCCCCCGGGACAGAGTCACACCCCTCCACTTT
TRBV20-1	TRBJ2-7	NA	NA	CSARGPGPQYF	TGCAGTGCTAGAGGACCGGGCCCGCAGTACTTC